This is a list of T cell receptor beta chains from one sample in a study of CD8+ T cells in alopecia areata. This table comes from immunoSEQ multiplex PCR, and its TCRdb copy is limited to in-frame clones, with some not included. The profile covers about 120,000 clones, with about 51% appearing a single time and about 10% taken by the ten largest. Input material: NKG2D-low CD8+ T cells sorted from blood. These receptors were taken from a human donor with alopecia areata. CDR3s include the opening cysteine and the closing phenylalanine or tryptophan. Each record gives: V gene, J gene, clone size, D gene, CDR3 DNA, CDR3 protein. A D gene is named only where the DNA matches it firmly. Clone size is shown for a subset of rows, as once, few, many or a class of expanded clone.

v_call: TRBV29-1
j_call: TRBJ2-2
clone_size: -
d_call: -
cdr3_nt: TGCAGCGTTGGGGTCGATTCCCCCGGGGAGCTGTTTTTT
cdr3_aa: CSVGVDSPGELFF

v_call: TRBV5-1
j_call: TRBJ2-7
clone_size: -
d_call: -
cdr3_nt: TGCGCCAGCAGCTTGGAATCCGATAGCTCCTACGAGCAGTACTTC
cdr3_aa: CASSLESDSSYEQYF

v_call: TRBV29-1
j_call: TRBJ2-5
clone_size: -
d_call: -
cdr3_nt: TGCAGCGTTGAAGAGAAGGGGGGAGAGACCCAGTACTTC
cdr3_aa: CSVEEKGGETQYF

v_call: TRBV7-3
j_call: TRBJ2-1
clone_size: -
d_call: TRBD2
cdr3_nt: TGTGCCAGCAGCACAATAGCGGGGGAGTACAATGAGCAGTTCTTC
cdr3_aa: CASSTIAGEYNEQFF

v_call: TRBV29-1
j_call: TRBJ2-5
clone_size: -
d_call: -
cdr3_nt: TGCAGCGTTTGGGCTAGCGCCGAGGGGCCCGAGACCCAGTACTTC
cdr3_aa: CSVWASAEGPETQYF

v_call: TRBV5-1
j_call: TRBJ2-2
clone_size: -
d_call: -
cdr3_nt: TGCGCCAGCAGCTTTGTAACGAACACCGGGGAGCTGTTTTTT
cdr3_aa: CASSFVTNTGELFF

v_call: TRBV29-1
j_call: TRBJ2-1
clone_size: -
d_call: -
cdr3_nt: TGCAGCGTTGAAGATCCGGTACAAGCCTACAATGAGCAGTTCTTC
cdr3_aa: CSVEDPVQAYNEQFF

v_call: TRBV4-1
j_call: TRBJ1-2
clone_size: -
d_call: -
cdr3_nt: TGCGCCAGCAGCCAAGAAATAGGAGGGGCGCTAGGCGGCTACACCTTC
cdr3_aa: CASSQEIGGALGGYTF

v_call: TRBV6-5
j_call: TRBJ1-5
clone_size: -
d_call: -
cdr3_nt: TGTGCCAGCGGAATAGCGGGGGGCCACACCCAGCATTTT
cdr3_aa: CASGIAGGHTQHF

v_call: TRBV27
j_call: TRBJ2-1
clone_size: -
d_call: TRBD1
cdr3_nt: TGTGCCAGCAGTAGGGACCCAGGGGGAAATGAGCAGTTCTTC
cdr3_aa: CASSRDPGGNEQFF

v_call: TRBV28
j_call: TRBJ2-4
clone_size: -
d_call: -
cdr3_nt: TGTGCCAGCAAAGACAGAATAGCCAAAAACATTCAGTACTTC
cdr3_aa: CASKDRIAKNIQYF

v_call: TRBV9
j_call: TRBJ2-1
clone_size: once
d_call: -
cdr3_nt: TGTGCCAGCAGATCCGGAAACAATGAGCAGTTCTTC
cdr3_aa: CASRSGNNEQFF

v_call: TRBV9
j_call: TRBJ2-7
clone_size: -
d_call: -
cdr3_nt: TGTGCCAGCAGCGTAGCGGGTATGAGCTCCTACGAGCAGTACTTC
cdr3_aa: CASSVAGMSSYEQYF

v_call: TRBV29-1
j_call: TRBJ2-5
clone_size: few
d_call: -
cdr3_nt: TGCAGCGTGGGGGACGCCCAAGAGACCCAGTACTTC
cdr3_aa: CSVGDAQETQYF

v_call: TRBV29-1
j_call: TRBJ2-4
clone_size: few
d_call: -
cdr3_nt: TGCAGCGTTGAAAGTCCTGCGGGTATTGGCAAAAACATTCAGTACTTC
cdr3_aa: CSVESPAGIGKNIQYF

v_call: TRBV29-1
j_call: TRBJ1-2
clone_size: -
d_call: -
cdr3_nt: TGCAGCGTTGTTGGGGGGCCCAACACCGAGGGCTACACCTTC
cdr3_aa: CSVVGGPNTEGYTF

v_call: TRBV2
j_call: TRBJ1-5
clone_size: few
d_call: -
cdr3_nt: TGTGCCAGCAGAGAAGAAAATCAGCCCCAGCATTTT
cdr3_aa: CASREENQPQHF

v_call: TRBV7-9
j_call: TRBJ2-1
clone_size: few
d_call: TRBD2
cdr3_nt: TGTGCCAGCAGCCCTACTAGCGGGTACTCCTACAATGAGCAGTTCTTC
cdr3_aa: CASSPTSGYSYNEQFF

v_call: TRBV4-1
j_call: TRBJ2-7
clone_size: -
d_call: TRBD1
cdr3_nt: TGCGCCAGCAGCCCTAGACAGGGCGGCTACGAGCAGTACTTC
cdr3_aa: CASSPRQGGYEQYF

v_call: TRBV29-1
j_call: TRBJ1-1
clone_size: -
d_call: -
cdr3_nt: TGCAGCGTGGTTGGGGACGGACTCATGAACACTGAAGCTTTCTTT
cdr3_aa: CSVVGDGLMNTEAFF

v_call: TRBV7-9
j_call: TRBJ2-3
clone_size: few
d_call: -
cdr3_nt: TGTGCCAGCAGCTTCAGGGGTACAGATACGCAGTATTTT
cdr3_aa: CASSFRGTDTQYF

v_call: TRBV7-9
j_call: TRBJ2-3
clone_size: few
d_call: -
cdr3_nt: TGTGCCAGCAGTTTCCGCGGGGATACGCAGTATTTT
cdr3_aa: CASSFRGDTQYF

v_call: TRBV2
j_call: TRBJ1-6
clone_size: -
d_call: -
cdr3_nt: TGTGCCAGCACAAAGGGAAACTCACCCCTCCACTTT
cdr3_aa: CASTKGNSPLHF

v_call: TRBV6-6
j_call: TRBJ1-2
clone_size: -
d_call: -
cdr3_nt: TGTGCCAGCAGTAACTATGGCTACACCTTC
cdr3_aa: CASSNYGYTF

v_call: TRBV29-1
j_call: TRBJ2-7
clone_size: -
d_call: -
cdr3_nt: TGCAGCGTTGAAGCAGGGGAGCGGGGAAACGAGCAGTACTTC
cdr3_aa: CSVEAGERGNEQYF

v_call: TRBV16
j_call: TRBJ1-2
clone_size: -
d_call: TRBD1
cdr3_nt: TGTGCCAGCAGCCTTACACAGGGGGATGGCTACACCTTC
cdr3_aa: CASSLTQGDGYTF

v_call: TRBV18
j_call: TRBJ1-1
clone_size: few
d_call: TRBD1
cdr3_nt: TGTGCCAGCTCACCTGGACAGGGGATGAACACTGAAGCTTTCTTT
cdr3_aa: CASSPGQGMNTEAFF

v_call: TRBV29-1
j_call: TRBJ2-1
clone_size: few
d_call: -
cdr3_nt: TGCAGCGCCGAGGGTGGTAGCGATGAGCAGTTCTTC
cdr3_aa: CSAEGGSDEQFF

v_call: TRBV5-1
j_call: TRBJ2-1
clone_size: -
d_call: -
cdr3_nt: TGCGCCAGCAAGCCCGACAGTTACAATGAGCAGTTCTTC
cdr3_aa: CASKPDSYNEQFF

v_call: TRBV7-9
j_call: TRBJ2-4
clone_size: -
d_call: TRBD1
cdr3_nt: TGTGCCGGGAAGGACAGGGAAAACATTCAGTACTTC
cdr3_aa: CAGKDRENIQYF

v_call: TRBV27
j_call: TRBJ2-3
clone_size: few
d_call: TRBD1
cdr3_nt: TGTGCCAGCAGTTGGGACAGAGACACAGATACGCAGTATTTT
cdr3_aa: CASSWDRDTDTQYF

v_call: TRBV30
j_call: TRBJ2-1
clone_size: -
d_call: -
cdr3_nt: TGTGCCTGGGCCCTCGCGGAGTCCTACAATGAGCAGTTCTTC
cdr3_aa: CAWALAESYNEQFF

v_call: TRBV4-1
j_call: TRBJ2-7
clone_size: once
d_call: -
cdr3_nt: TGCGCCAGCAGCCAACCCGGAACCTACGAGCAGTACTTC
cdr3_aa: CASSQPGTYEQYF

v_call: TRBV11-2
j_call: TRBJ2-3
clone_size: -
d_call: -
cdr3_nt: TGTGCCAGCAGCGGGGGGAGCACAGATACGCAGTATTTT
cdr3_aa: CASSGGSTDTQYF

v_call: TRBV30
j_call: TRBJ2-1
clone_size: -
d_call: -
cdr3_nt: TGTGCCTGGAGTCCGGACAATGAGCAGTTCTTC
cdr3_aa: CAWSPDNEQFF

v_call: TRBV18
j_call: TRBJ2-3
clone_size: -
d_call: -
cdr3_nt: TGTGCCAGCTCACCACGACGAACAAATGAAAACACAGATACGCAGTATTTT
cdr3_aa: CASSPRRTNENTDTQYF

v_call: TRBV29-1
j_call: TRBJ2-7
clone_size: -
d_call: TRBD1
cdr3_nt: TGCAGCGTTGTCCAGGGGGACTACGAGCAGTACTTC
cdr3_aa: CSVVQGDYEQYF

v_call: TRBV4-1
j_call: TRBJ1-1
clone_size: -
d_call: -
cdr3_nt: TGCGCCAGCAGCCCATCCGGATATGGCACTGAAGCTTTCTTT
cdr3_aa: CASSPSGYGTEAFF

v_call: TRBV29-1
j_call: TRBJ2-1
clone_size: -
d_call: TRBD2
cdr3_nt: TGCAGCGTTGAAGGCCAGGAGTTAGCGGGAGGATCCTACAATGAGCAGTTCTTC
cdr3_aa: CSVEGQELAGGSYNEQFF

v_call: TRBV7-8
j_call: TRBJ1-2
clone_size: -
d_call: -
cdr3_nt: TGTGCCATAACCTATCGGGAGGGCGGCTACACCTTC
cdr3_aa: CAITYREGGYTF

v_call: TRBV28
j_call: TRBJ2-7
clone_size: few
d_call: -
cdr3_nt: TGTGCCAGCAGTTTACCCTGGCTAGCGCCTTACGAGCAGTACTTC
cdr3_aa: CASSLPWLAPYEQYF

v_call: TRBV29-1
j_call: TRBJ2-7
clone_size: -
d_call: -
cdr3_nt: TGCAGCGTTCAGGCAGGTTCCTACGAGCAGTACTTC
cdr3_aa: CSVQAGSYEQYF